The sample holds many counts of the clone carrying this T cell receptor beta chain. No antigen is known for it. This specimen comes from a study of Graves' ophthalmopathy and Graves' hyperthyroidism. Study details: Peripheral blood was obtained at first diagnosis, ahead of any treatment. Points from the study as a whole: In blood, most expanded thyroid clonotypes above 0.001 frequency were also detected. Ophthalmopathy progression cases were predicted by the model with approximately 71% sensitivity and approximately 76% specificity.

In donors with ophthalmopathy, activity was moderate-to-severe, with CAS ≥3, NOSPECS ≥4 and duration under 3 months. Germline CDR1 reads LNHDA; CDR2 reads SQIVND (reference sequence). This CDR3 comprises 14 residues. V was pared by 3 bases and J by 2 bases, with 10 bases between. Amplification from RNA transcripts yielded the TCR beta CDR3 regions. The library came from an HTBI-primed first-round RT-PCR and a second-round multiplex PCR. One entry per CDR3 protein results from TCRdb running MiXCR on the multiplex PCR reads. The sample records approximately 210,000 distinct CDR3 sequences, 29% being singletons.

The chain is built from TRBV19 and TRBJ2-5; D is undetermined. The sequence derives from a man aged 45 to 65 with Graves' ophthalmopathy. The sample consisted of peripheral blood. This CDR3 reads CASSIPDTQETQYF. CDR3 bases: TGTGCCAGTAGTATCCCGGATACTCAAGAGACCCAGTACTTC.